One sample yielded the 29 T cell receptor beta chains listed below, sequenced in a study of blood T cell repertoires in COVID-19. This table comes from immunoSEQ multiplex PCR, and its TCRdb copy is limited to in-frame clones, with some not included. The repertoire has 250,000 to 400,000 clones, about 87% of them found once; the top ten carry 5.3%. Sequencing used PBMCs or T cells enriched from blood (not recorded which). Receptors originate from a woman aged 25 to 39 who had recovered from COVID-19.

A few counts support this clone. The chain combines TRBV18 with TRBJ1-1, with a weak D call TRBD1 (5 bases). Germline V gene sequence: CDR1 KGHSH, CDR2 LQKENI. The CDR3 loop spans 13 amino acids. The germline V and J ends were trimmed by 5 bases and 1 base, with 8 bases remaining between them. The CDR3 bases are TGTGCCAGCTCAAGAACAGGGAACACTGAAGCTTTCTTT. It specifies CASSRTGNTEAFF.

V and J are TRBV24-1 and TRBJ2-3; 7 bases agree with TRBD1. Germline-derived CDR1 and CDR2 are KGHDR and SFDVKD. The CDR3 totals 18 residues. V lost 5 bases and J lost 2; bases outside the gene matches: 15. CDR3 sequence: CATSAYVLGQQLTDTQYF. Here the CDR3 DNA reads TGTGCCACCAGTGCCTATGTTCTGGGACAGCAACTCACAGATACGCAGTATTTT.

The CDR3 reads CASSRTLAGAPETQYF. Written as DNA, the CDR3 is TGCGCCAGCAGCCGAACACTAGCGGGCGCCCCTGAGACCCAGTACTTC. The V call is TRBV4-1, the J call TRBJ2-5; 9 nucleotides agree with TRBD2. Trimming took 4 bases from V and 5 from J; bases not matched to a gene: 11. The CDR3 has 16 amino acids. CDR1 is MGHRA, CDR2 YSYEKL, per germline.

This rearrangement joins TRBV29-1 to TRBJ1-1; D may be TRBD1 (5 bases). CDR1 is SQVTM, CDR2 ANQGSEA, per germline. V was cut by 0 bases and J by 7 bases, with 9 bases left in between. This CDR3 has 12 amino acids. The CDR3 DNA sequence: TGCAGCGTTGAAGATCGCGGGGGTGAAGCTTTCTTT. Amino acid sequence: CSVEDRGGEAFF.

The rearrangement uses TRBV19 and TRBJ2-2; a weak D match, TRBD2 (5 bases). The germline V and J ends were trimmed by 5 bases and 3 bases, with 19 bases remaining between them. Germline assignment: CDR1 LNHDA and CDR2 SQIVND (reference sequence). CDR3 size: 17 residues. The CDR3 sequence: CASSSPMTRTYTGELFF. CDR3 nucleotide sequence: TGTGCCAGTAGTTCCCCCATGACTCGGACTTACACCGGGGAGCTGTTTTTT.

J is TRBJ2-1 and V is TRBV6-1; D is perhaps TRBD1 (5 bases). Between the trimmed V and J ends, which lost 3 bases and 0 bases, there was a span of 12 bases. From germline, CDR1 is MNHNS and CDR2 SASEGT. The CDR3 consists of 16 residues. DNA for the CDR3: TGTGCCAGCAGTGACTGGGGCTTTAGCTCCTACAATGAGCAGTTCTTC. This translates into CASSDWGFSSYNEQFF.

The chain employs TRBV28 and TRBJ1-4; TRBD1 matches at 8 bases. From germline, CDR1 is MDHEN and CDR2 SYDVKM. Trimming took 6 bases from V and 8 from J; bases not matched to a gene: 11. The CDR3 runs to 15 residues. The DNA of the CDR3 is TGTGCCAGCAGCTACCTACAGGGGGGGGGCGAAAAACTGTTTTTT. This sequence encodes CASSYLQGGGEKLFF.

The chain is built from TRBV7-2 and TRBJ2-2; TRBD1 matches at 7 bases. The CDR3 extends over 15 amino acids. The J segment lost 4 bases and the V segment lost 5 bases, leaving 7 bases of the junction unmatched. The germline V gene has CDR1 SGHTA and CDR2 FQGNSA. The CDR3 is CASSPRGRATGELFF. The CDR3 DNA sequence: TGTGCCAGCAGCCCAAGGGGGCGAGCCACCGGGGAGCTGTTTTTT. Using reference TRBV7-2 and TRBJ2-2 for the parts outside the CDR3, the full variable domain is GAGVSQSPSNKVTEKGKDVELRCDPISGHTALYWYRQSLGQGLEFLIYFQGNSAPDKSGLPSDRFSAERTGGSVSTLTIQRTQQEDSAVYLCASSPRGRATGELFFGEGSRLTVL.

With regard to this clone: The same CDR3 arises from other DNA sequences in this sample as well. This chain connects TRBV11-2 to TRBJ1-2; 7 positions agree with TRBD1. This CDR3 spans 13 amino acids. J lost 4 bases, V lost 1 base, and 0 bases had no gene match. The germline V gene has CDR1 SGHAT and CDR2 FQNNGV. The CDR3 spells CASSLGQGYGYTF. CDR3 coding DNA: TGTGCCAGCAGCTTAGGACAGGGCTATGGCTACACCTTC. The full variable domain, completed using reference TRBV11-2 and TRBJ1-2, is EAGVAQSPRYKIIEKRQSVAFWCNPISGHATLYWYQQILGQGPKLLIQFQNNGVVDDSQLPKDRFSAERLKGVDSTLKIQPAKLEDSAVYLCASSLGQGYGYTFGSGTRLTVV.

The V gene is TRBV6-4, the J gene TRBJ1-2, with TRBD1 identical over 7 bases. V lost 4 bases to trimming and J lost 7 bases; unmatched junction nucleotides: 9. CDR3 length equals 14 residues. Looked up from germline, CDR1 is MRHNA and CDR2 is SNTAGT. CDR3 DNA sequence: TGTGCCAGCAGTGCCGCAGGGGGTCGTTCTGGCTACACCTTC. Encoded protein: CASSAAGGRSGYTF.

The rearrangement links TRBV21-1 to TRBJ2-5; the D call TRBD2 from the table was never checked on the DNA. TRBV21-1 counts as a pseudogene. This CDR3 comprises 17 residues. The CDR3 reads CASSKALSGFGGQTQYF. The CDR3 nucleotides read TGTGCCAGCAGCAAAGCGCTTTCCGGGTTCGGCGGGCAGACCCAGTACTTC.

The chain recombines TRBV4-1 with TRBJ2-5, with 11 nucleotides matching TRBD1. This CDR3 comprises 13 residues. The J segment lost 7 bases and the V segment lost 5 bases, leaving 3 bases of the junction unmatched. CDR1 and CDR2 from the germline V gene are MGHRA and YSYEKL. In nucleotides, the CDR3 is TGCGCCAGCAGCACCGGGACAGGGGGGACCCAGTACTTC. This encodes CASSTGTGGTQYF.

This chain connects TRBV5-1 to TRBJ1-4, with a possible D match to TRBD1 (6 bases). Trimming stripped 4 bases from V and 3 bases from J, with 13 bases between. This CDR3 comprises 15 residues. Germline CDR1 is SGHRS and CDR2 is YFSETQ. In DNA, the CDR3 is TGCGCCAGCAGCGGCCAGGGGTCGGCTAATGAAAAACTGTTTTTT. Protein product: CASSGQGSANEKLFF.

This chain joins TRBV11-2 and TRBJ2-1, with 11 bases fitting TRBD2. With 5 bases clipped from V and 4 bases from J, the junction kept 10 bases outside the gene matches. Germline V CDR1 and CDR2: SGHAT, FQNNGV. This CDR3 is built from 17 residues. CDR3 protein: CASSAPSGLAVYNEQFF. DNA of the CDR3: TGTGCCAGCAGCGCCCCGTCGGGACTAGCGGTATACAATGAGCAGTTCTTC.

The chain couples TRBV5-1 to TRBJ1-1; 8 nucleotides agree with TRBD1. Germline V gene sequence: CDR1 SGHRS, CDR2 YFSETQ. CDR3 length: 14 residues. V was pared by 3 bases and J by 5 bases, with 6 bases of the junction left unmatched. The CDR3 protein is CASSSVQGGTEAFF. As DNA, the CDR3 is TGCGCCAGCAGCTCAGTACAGGGGGGAACTGAAGCTTTCTTT.

This clone came up once. This rearrangement joins TRBV3-1 (or the pseudogene TRBV3-2) to TRBJ1-6; unclear D gene. V dropped 1 base and J dropped 10 bases, with 17 bases sitting between them. The CDR3 is made up of 16 amino acids. Germline CDR1 LGHDT, CDR2 YNNKEL (reference sequence). The CDR3 is CASSQGGREAGSPLHF. The CDR3 DNA sequence: TGTGCCAGCAGCCAAGGCGGAAGGGAGGCTGGATCACCCCTCCACTTT.

V gene TRBV5-1 combines with J gene TRBJ1-3, with 12 bases that match TRBD1. Looked up from germline, CDR1 is SGHRS and CDR2 is YFSETQ. The CDR3 spans 21 residues. Trimming took 4 bases from V and 4 from J; bases not matched to a gene: 21. The CDR3 region is CASSRTPGQGASPGFGNTIYF. CDR3 nucleotides: TGCGCCAGCAGCAGAACCCCGGGACAGGGGGCCTCCCCCGGATTCGGAAACACCATATATTTT.

This clone has a count of ten or more. CDR3 sequence reads: CASSLARDSRYEQYF. DNA for the CDR3: TGTGCCAGCAGCCTGGCTCGGGACAGCCGCTACGAGCAGTACTTC. This rearrangement joins TRBV5-5 to TRBJ2-7; 7 bases map to TRBD1. Trimming cost V 4 bases and J 3 bases; bases outside gene matches: 10. CDR1 and CDR2 from the germline V gene are SGHKS and YYEKEE (reference sequence). The CDR3 is 15 amino acids.

The V call is TRBV10-3, the J call TRBJ1-5; maybe TRBD1 (6 bases). From germline, CDR1 is ENHRY and CDR2 SYGVKD. The CDR3 consists of 15 residues. The CDR3 coding sequence is TGTGCTGCCGGGGACAAGGGCCTGGGTAATCAGCCCCAGCATTTT. This codes for CAAGDKGLGNQPQHF.

The chain links TRBV7-6 to TRBJ1-4, with 8 bases identical to TRBD1. The CDR3 is 17 amino acids. Looked up from germline, CDR1 is SGHVS and CDR2 is FNYEAQ. Trimming took 5 bases from V and 3 from J; bases not matched to a gene: 11. CDR3 DNA sequence: TGTGCCAGCAGCCCCGGACAGGGCCCACGTTCTAATGAAAAACTGTTTTTT. It is translated as CASSPGQGPRSNEKLFF.

The rearrangement joins TRBV7-9 to TRBJ1-1; a weak D match, TRBD1 (5 bases). Germline V gives CDR1 SEHNR, CDR2 FQNEAQ (reference sequence). Trimming pared 5 bases from V and 5 bases from J, leaving 15 bases between. The CDR3 consists of 14 residues. The CDR3 DNA reads TGTGCCAGCAGCGCCAGGGCCATTGGGACTGAAGCTTTCTTT. As protein: CASSARAIGTEAFF.

This sequence joins TRBV19 and TRBJ2-3; 12 nucleotides line up with TRBD2. V gave up 6 bases and J gave up 6 bases; unmatched junction bases: 19. Germline CDR1 and CDR2: LNHDA and SQIVND (reference sequence). The CDR3 contains 19 residues. The CDR3 spells CASSLNYWTSGVIRDTQYF. Here the CDR3 DNA reads TGTGCCAGTAGCTTAAACTACTGGACTAGCGGGGTCATTAGGGATACGCAGTATTTT.

This clone occurred a few times. The V and J genes are TRBV7-6 and TRBJ2-7, with TRBD2 matching over 10 bases. Per the germline V gene, CDR1 is SGHVS and CDR2 is FNYEAQ. The CDR3 loop spans 16 amino acids. The V gene end was trimmed by 0 bases and the J gene end by 3 bases; junction bases not matched to a gene: 5. CDR3 sequence: CASSLAPGLADYEQYF. As DNA, the CDR3 is TGTGCCAGCAGCTTAGCGCCAGGACTAGCGGACTACGAGCAGTACTTC.

The J gene is TRBJ2-2, the V gene TRBV7-2, with TRBD2 identical over 7 bases. The V segment lost 3 bases and the J segment 4 bases; nucleotides outside the gene matches: 5. Germline CDR1 SGHTA, CDR2 FQGNSA. The CDR3 covers 15 residues. This chain's CDR3 is CASSLVWGGTGELFF. The DNA for the CDR3 is TGTGCCAGCAGCTTGGTTTGGGGGGGCACCGGGGAGCTGTTTTTT.

V gene TRBV5-4 combines with J gene TRBJ2-5; 8 bases are shared with TRBD1. V dropped 4 bases and J dropped 5; count of bases not matched to a gene: 10. The CDR3 contains 15 residues. Germline V gene sequence: CDR1 SGHNT, CDR2 YYREEE (reference sequence). CDR3 DNA: TGTGCCAGCAGCCCCGGGACAGGACGTATGGAGACCCAGTACTTC. It yields the protein CASSPGTGRMETQYF. The whole variable domain, filled in from reference TRBV5-4 and TRBJ2-5, reads ETGVTQSPTHLIKTRGQQVTLRCSSQSGHNTVSWYQQALGQGPQFIFQYYREEENGRGNFPPRFSGLQFPNYSSELNVNALELDDSALYLCASSPGTGRMETQYFGPGTRLLVL.

The chain carries TRBV27 and TRBJ2-1; 10 bases fit TRBD2. This CDR3 is 14 amino acids long. J gave up 7 bases and V 8 bases, and 8 bases lay outside the gene matches. Per germline, CDR1 MNHEY and CDR2 SMNVEV (reference sequence). The CDR3, as DNA: TGTGCCAGCTCCGGGACTAGCGTGGCGAATGAGCAGTTCTTC. Translating it yields CASSGTSVANEQFF.

The V gene is TRBV6-6, the J gene TRBJ2-7; 8 bases are shared with TRBD1. The CDR3 sequence is 16 residues long. Trimming cost V 8 bases and J 2 bases; bases outside gene matches: 14. Germline values: CDR1 MNHNY, CDR2 SVGAGI (reference sequence). This chain's CDR3 is CASLGLAGTGPYEQYF. DNA for the CDR3: TGTGCCAGCTTGGGGCTCGCCGGGACAGGCCCCTACGAGCAGTACTTC.

This clone has only one observation. The CDR3 loop is CASSPGIGNYGYTF. The DNA of the CDR3 is TGTGCCAGCAGCCCGGGGATCGGAAACTATGGCTACACCTTC. V and J are TRBV7-7 and TRBJ1-2; D is unclear. Trimming stripped 5 bases from V and 2 bases from J, with 12 bases between. The CDR3 has 14 residues. In germline, CDR1 is SSHAT, CDR2 FNYEAQ (reference sequence).

The rearrangement uses TRBV6-2 or TRBV6-3 and TRBJ2-1, with 7 bases fitting TRBD2. The CDR3 spans 13 residues. Germline CDR1 MNHEY, CDR2 SVGEGT. Trimming took 2 bases from V and 8 from J; bases not matched to a gene: 3. CDR3 nucleotides: TGTGCCAGCAGTTACGGGAGGGGCTATGAGCAGTTCTTC. Translating it yields CASSYGRGYEQFF.